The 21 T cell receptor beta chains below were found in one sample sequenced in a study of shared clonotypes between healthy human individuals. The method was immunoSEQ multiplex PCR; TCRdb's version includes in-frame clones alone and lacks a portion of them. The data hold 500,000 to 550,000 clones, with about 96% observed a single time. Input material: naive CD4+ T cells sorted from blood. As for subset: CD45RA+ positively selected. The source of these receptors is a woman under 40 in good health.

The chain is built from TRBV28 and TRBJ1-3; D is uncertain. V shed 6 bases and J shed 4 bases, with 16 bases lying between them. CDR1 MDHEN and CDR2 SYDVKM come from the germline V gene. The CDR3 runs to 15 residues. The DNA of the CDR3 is TGTGCCAGCAGGGGCCCCGGCGGGTTCGGAAACACCATATATTTT. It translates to CASRGPGGFGNTIYF.

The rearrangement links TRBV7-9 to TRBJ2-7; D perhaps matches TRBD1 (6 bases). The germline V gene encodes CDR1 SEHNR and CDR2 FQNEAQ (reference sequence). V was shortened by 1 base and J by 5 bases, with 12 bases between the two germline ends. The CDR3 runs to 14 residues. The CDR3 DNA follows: TGTGCCAGCAGCTTAGGGAGCCCAGGGGACGAGCAGTACTTC. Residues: CASSLGSPGDEQYF.

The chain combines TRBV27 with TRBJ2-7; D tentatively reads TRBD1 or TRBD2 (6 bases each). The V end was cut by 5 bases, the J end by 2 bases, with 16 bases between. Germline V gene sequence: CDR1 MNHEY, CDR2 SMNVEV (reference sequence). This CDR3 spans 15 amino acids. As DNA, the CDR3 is TGTGCCAGCAGTGTCGACAGGTCGGGGGCCTACGAGCAGTACTTC. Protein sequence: CASSVDRSGAYEQYF.

Written as DNA, the CDR3 is TGTGCCAGTAGTCGCGACAGGGGGCTCGCGGGGCGGGAGACCCAGTACTTC. Residues: CASSRDRGLAGRETQYF. V is TRBV19 and J is TRBJ2-5, with 10 bases fitting TRBD1. The CDR3 covers 17 residues. Germline CDR1 reads LNHDA; CDR2 reads SQIVND (reference sequence). V was clipped by 5 bases and J by 5 bases; unmatched bases: 14.

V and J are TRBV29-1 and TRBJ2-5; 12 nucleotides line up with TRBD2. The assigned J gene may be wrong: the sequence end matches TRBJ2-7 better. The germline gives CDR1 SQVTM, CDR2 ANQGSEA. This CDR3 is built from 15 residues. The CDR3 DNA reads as TGCAGCGTTGAACGACTAGCGGGAGTAGGCTACGAGCAGTACTTC. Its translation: CSVERLAGVGYEQYF.

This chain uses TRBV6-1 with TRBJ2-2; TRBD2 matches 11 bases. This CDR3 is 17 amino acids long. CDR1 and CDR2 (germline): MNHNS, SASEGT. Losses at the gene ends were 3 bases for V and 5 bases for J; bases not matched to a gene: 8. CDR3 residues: CASSDHQLAGVTGELFF. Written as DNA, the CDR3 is TGTGCCAGCAGTGACCATCAACTAGCGGGAGTAACCGGGGAGCTGTTTTTT.

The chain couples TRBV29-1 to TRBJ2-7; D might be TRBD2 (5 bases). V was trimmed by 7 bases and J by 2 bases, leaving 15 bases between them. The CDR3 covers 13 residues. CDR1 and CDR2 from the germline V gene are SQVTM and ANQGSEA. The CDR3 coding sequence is TGCAGCGCCAGGACCACGGAGGCCTACGAGCAGTACTTC. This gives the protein CSARTTEAYEQYF.

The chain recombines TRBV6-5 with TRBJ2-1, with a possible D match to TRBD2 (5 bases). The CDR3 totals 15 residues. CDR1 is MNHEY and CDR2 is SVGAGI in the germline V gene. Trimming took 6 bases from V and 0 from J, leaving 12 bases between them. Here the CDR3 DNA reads TGTGCCAGCAGGGGGTGGGAGAGCTCCTACAATGAGCAGTTCTTC. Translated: CASRGWESSYNEQFF.

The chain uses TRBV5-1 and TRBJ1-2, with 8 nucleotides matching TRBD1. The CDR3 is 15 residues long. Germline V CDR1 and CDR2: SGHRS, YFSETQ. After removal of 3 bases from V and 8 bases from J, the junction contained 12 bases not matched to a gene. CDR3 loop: CASSWGGQDLRGYTF. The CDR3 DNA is TGCGCCAGCAGCTGGGGGGGACAGGACCTGCGCGGCTACACCTTC. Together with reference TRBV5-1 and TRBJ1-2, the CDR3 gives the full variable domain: KAGVTQTPRYLIKTRGQQVTLSCSPISGHRSVSWYQQTPGQGLQFLFEYFSETQRNKGNFPGRFSGRQFSNSRSEMNVSTLELGDSALYLCASSWGGQDLRGYTFGSGTRLTVV.

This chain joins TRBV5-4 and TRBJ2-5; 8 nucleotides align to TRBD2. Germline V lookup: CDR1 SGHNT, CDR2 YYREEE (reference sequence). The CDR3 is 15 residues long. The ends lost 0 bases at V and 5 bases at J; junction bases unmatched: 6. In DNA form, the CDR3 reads TGTGCCAGCAGCTTGGATCTAGCGGGTTGGGAGACCCAGTACTTC. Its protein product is CASSLDLAGWETQYF.

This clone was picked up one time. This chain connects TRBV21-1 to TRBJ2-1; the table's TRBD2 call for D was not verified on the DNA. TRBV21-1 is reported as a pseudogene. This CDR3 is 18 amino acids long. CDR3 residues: CASSKVLLAGGSYNEQFF. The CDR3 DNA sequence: TGTGCCAGCAGCAAAGTCCTACTAGCGGGAGGATCCTACAATGAGCAGTTCTTC.

CDR3 in DNA: TGTGCCAGCAGTGAATATTATGGAAACACTGAAGCTTTCTTT. Translated, it gives CASSEYYGNTEAFF. J is TRBJ1-1 and V is TRBV25-1; D gene ambiguous. Trimming removed 0 bases from V and 2 bases from J, with 7 bases in between. CDR3 length: 14 residues. CDR1 is MGHDK, CDR2 SYGVNS, per germline.

DNA for the CDR3: TGTGCCAGCAGCGATAAAGGGCAGCGTGGAGGTGGAAACACCATATATTTT. It encodes CASSDKGQRGGGNTIYF. The J gene is TRBJ1-3, the V gene TRBV7-2, with D unclear. Per the germline V gene, CDR1 is SGHTA and CDR2 is FQGNSA. The CDR3 extends over 17 amino acids. V gave up 5 bases and J gave up 3 bases, with 20 bases separating them.

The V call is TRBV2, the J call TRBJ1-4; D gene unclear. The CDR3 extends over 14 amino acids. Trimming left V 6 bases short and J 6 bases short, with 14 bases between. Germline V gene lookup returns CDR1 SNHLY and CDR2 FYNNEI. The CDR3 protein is CASRRTGEDEKLFF. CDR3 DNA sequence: TGTGCCAGCAGACGGACCGGAGAGGATGAAAAACTGTTTTTT.

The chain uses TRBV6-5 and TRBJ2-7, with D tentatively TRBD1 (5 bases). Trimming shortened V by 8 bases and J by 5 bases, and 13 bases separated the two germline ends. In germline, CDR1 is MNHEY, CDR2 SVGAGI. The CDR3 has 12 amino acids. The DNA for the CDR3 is TGTGCCAGCCAAACAAGGGGCCACGAGCAGTACTTC. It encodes CASQTRGHEQYF.

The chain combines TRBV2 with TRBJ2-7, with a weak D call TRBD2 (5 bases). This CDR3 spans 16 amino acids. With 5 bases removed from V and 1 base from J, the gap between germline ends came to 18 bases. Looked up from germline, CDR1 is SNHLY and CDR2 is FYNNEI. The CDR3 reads CASSSPTSGSSYEQYF. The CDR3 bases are TGTGCCAGCAGTTCCCCCACCAGCGGATCTTCCTACGAGCAGTACTTC.

CDR3: CSVEDVGGADYGYTF. The CDR3 bases are TGCAGCGTTGAAGATGTGGGGGGCGCAGATTATGGCTACACCTTC. V usage is TRBV29-1 and J usage is TRBJ1-2, with D tentatively TRBD1 (6 bases). The germline V gene encodes CDR1 SQVTM and CDR2 ANQGSEA. The CDR3 covers 15 residues. V shed 0 bases and J shed 5 bases, with 16 bases lying between them. The full variable domain, completed using reference TRBV29-1 and TRBJ1-2, is SAVISQKPSRDICQRGTSLTIQCQVDSQVTMMFWYRQQPGQSLTLIATANQGSEATYESGFVIDKFPISRPNLTFSTLTVSNMSPEDSSIYLCSVEDVGGADYGYTFGSGTRLTVV.

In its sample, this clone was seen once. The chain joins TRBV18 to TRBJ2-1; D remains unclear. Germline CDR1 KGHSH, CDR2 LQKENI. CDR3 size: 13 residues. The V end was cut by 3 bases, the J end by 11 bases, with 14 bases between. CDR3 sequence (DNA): TGTGCCAGCTCACCGGTAGGAGATAGTCAGCAGTTCTTC. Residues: CASSPVGDSQQFF.

CDR3 amino acids: CASSPSTGANYGYTF. CDR3 nucleotides: TGTGCCAGCTCACCATCGACAGGAGCTAACTATGGCTACACCTTC. V gene TRBV18 combines with J gene TRBJ1-2; D perhaps matches TRBD1 (6 bases). CDR1 is KGHSH, CDR2 LQKENI, per germline. V shed 2 bases and J shed 0 bases, with 10 bases lying between them. The CDR3 sequence is 15 residues long.

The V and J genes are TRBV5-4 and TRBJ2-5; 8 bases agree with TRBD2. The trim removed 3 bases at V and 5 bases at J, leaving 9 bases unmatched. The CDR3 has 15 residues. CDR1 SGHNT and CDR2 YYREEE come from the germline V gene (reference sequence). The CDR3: CASSYKREIVETQYF. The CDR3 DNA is TGTGCCAGCAGCTACAAGCGGGAGATTGTGGAGACCCAGTACTTC.

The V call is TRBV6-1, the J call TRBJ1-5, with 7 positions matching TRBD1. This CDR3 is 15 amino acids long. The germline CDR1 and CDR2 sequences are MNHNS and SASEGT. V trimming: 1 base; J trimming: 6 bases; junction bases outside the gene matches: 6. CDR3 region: CASSEGRQGFQPQHF. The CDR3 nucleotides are TGTGCCAGCAGTGAAGGACGACAGGGTTTTCAGCCCCAGCATTTT.